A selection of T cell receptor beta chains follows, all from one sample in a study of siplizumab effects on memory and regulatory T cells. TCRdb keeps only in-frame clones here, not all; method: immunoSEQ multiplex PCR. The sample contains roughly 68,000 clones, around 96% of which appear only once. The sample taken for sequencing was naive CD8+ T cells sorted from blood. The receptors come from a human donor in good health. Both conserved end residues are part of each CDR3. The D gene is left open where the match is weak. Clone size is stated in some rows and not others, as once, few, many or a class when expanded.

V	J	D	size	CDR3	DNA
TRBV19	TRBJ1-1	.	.	CASSIDRGSNTEAFF	TGTGCCAGTAGTATCGATCGGGGCTCGAACACTGAAGCTTTCTTT
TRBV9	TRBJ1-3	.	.	CASSAPSGNTIYF	TGTGCCAGCAGCGCCCCGTCAGGAAACACCATATATTTT
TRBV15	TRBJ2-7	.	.	CATGQAYEQYF	TGTGCCACCGGGCAGGCCTACGAGCAGTACTTC
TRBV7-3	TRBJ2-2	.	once	CASSPGISTSGELFF	TGTGCCAGCAGCCCTGGTATCAGCACCTCCGGGGAGCTGTTTTTT
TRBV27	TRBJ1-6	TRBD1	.	CASSVQGMNSPLHF	TGTGCCAGCAGTGTACAGGGGATGAATTCACCCCTCCACTTT
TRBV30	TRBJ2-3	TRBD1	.	CAWAGTGDLRAYPDTQYF	TGTGCCTGGGCCGGGACAGGGGATTTAAGGGCTTATCCAGATACGCAGTATTTT
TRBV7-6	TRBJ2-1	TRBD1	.	CASSLGTGVFDEQFF	TGTGCCAGCAGCTTGGGGACAGGGGTATTCGATGAGCAGTTCTTC
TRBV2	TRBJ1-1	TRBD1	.	CASSEVTRGGTEAFF	TGTGCCAGCAGTGAAGTTACCAGGGGGGGAACTGAAGCTTTCTTT
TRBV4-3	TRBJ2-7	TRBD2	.	CASSQGAGAAYEQYF	TGCGCCAGCAGCCAAGGAGCGGGGGCGGCCTACGAGCAGTACTTC
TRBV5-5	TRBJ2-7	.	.	CASSSTGTEQYF	TGTGCCAGCAGCTCTACAGGGACCGAGCAGTACTTC
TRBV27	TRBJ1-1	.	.	CASSFSAGVTEAFF	TGTGCCAGCAGTTTCTCGGCAGGGGTAACTGAAGCTTTCTTT
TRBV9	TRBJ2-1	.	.	CASSVGDEQFF	TGTGCCAGCAGCGTCGGAGATGAGCAGTTCTTC
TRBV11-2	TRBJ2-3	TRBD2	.	CASSLDLGLDTDTQYF	TGTGCCAGCAGCTTAGATCTAGGACTAGACACAGATACGCAGTATTTT
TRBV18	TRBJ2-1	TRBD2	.	CASSPQTSGGHEQFF	TGTGCCAGCTCACCTCAGACTAGCGGGGGTCATGAGCAGTTCTTC
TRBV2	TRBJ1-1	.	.	CASSDELRNMNTEAFF	TGTGCCAGCAGTGACGAACTGCGGAACATGAACACTGAAGCTTTCTTT
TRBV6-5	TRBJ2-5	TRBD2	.	CASSYSGGAETQYF	TGTGCCAGCAGTTATAGCGGGGGGGCAGAGACCCAGTACTTC
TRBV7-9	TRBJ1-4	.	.	CASSLANEKLFF	TGTGCCAGCAGCTTAGCTAATGAAAAACTGTTTTTT
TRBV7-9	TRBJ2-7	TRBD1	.	CASSPPGQGYEQYF	TGTGCCAGCAGCCCTCCGGGACAGGGATACGAGCAGTACTTC
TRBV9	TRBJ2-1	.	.	CASKKVSRYEQFF	TGTGCCAGCAAGAAAGTGTCAAGGTATGAGCAGTTCTTC
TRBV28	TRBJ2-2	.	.	CASSFRGARSGELFF	TGTGCCAGCAGTTTCAGGGGCGCGAGGTCCGGGGAGCTGTTTTTT
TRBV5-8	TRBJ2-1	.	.	CASSFLSTDYNEQFF	TGTGCCAGCAGCTTCTTAAGTACCGACTACAATGAGCAGTTCTTC
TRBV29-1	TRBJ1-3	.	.	CSVEDSLSGNTIYF	TGCAGCGTTGAAGACTCCCTCTCTGGAAACACCATATATTTT
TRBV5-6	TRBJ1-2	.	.	CASSLWGGGGYTF	TGTGCCAGCAGCTTGTGGGGTGGTGGTGGCTACACCTTC
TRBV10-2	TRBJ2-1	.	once	CASSWGSNEQFF	TGCGCCAGCAGCTGGGGTAGTAATGAGCAGTTCTTC
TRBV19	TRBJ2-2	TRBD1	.	CASSDRAGNTGELFF	TGTGCCAGTAGTGACAGGGCCGGGAACACCGGGGAGCTGTTTTTT
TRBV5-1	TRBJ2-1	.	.	CASSLGGEQFF	TGCGCCAGCAGCTTGGGGGGTGAGCAGTTCTTC
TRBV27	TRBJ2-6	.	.	CASSPLMGANVLTF	TGTGCCAGCAGTCCTCTGATGGGGGCCAACGTCCTGACTTTC
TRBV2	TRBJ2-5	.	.	CASNSLAGSYQETQYF	TGTGCCAGCAATTCCCTGGCAGGGAGTTACCAAGAGACCCAGTACTTC
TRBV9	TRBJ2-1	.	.	CASSVEPNEQFF	TGTGCCAGCAGCGTAGAACCTAATGAGCAGTTCTTC
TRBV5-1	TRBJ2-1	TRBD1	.	CASSSGTGYNEQFF	TGCGCCAGCAGCTCCGGGACAGGCTACAATGAGCAGTTCTTC
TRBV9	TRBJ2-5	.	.	CASSEIPPETQYF	TGTGCCAGCAGCGAGATCCCTCCGGAGACCCAGTACTTC
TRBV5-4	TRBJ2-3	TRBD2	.	CASSSMDPGGDTQYF	TGTGCCAGCAGCAGCATGGACCCGGGGGGGGATACGCAGTATTTT
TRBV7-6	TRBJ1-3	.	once	CASSYTPQGAGNTIYF	TGTGCCAGCAGCTATACCCCCCAGGGTGCGGGAAACACCATATATTTT
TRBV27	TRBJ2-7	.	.	CAVIGGTTTEQYF	TGTGCCGTAATAGGGGGGACGACTACCGAGCAGTACTTC
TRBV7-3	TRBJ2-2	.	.	CASSVSKHAADANTGELFF	TGTGCCAGCAGCGTATCCAAACATGCGGCCGACGCGAACACCGGGGAGCTGTTTTTT
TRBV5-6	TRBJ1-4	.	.	CASSWGSNEKLFF	TGTGCCAGCAGCTGGGGGTCGAATGAAAAACTGTTTTTT
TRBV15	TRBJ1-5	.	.	CATSRDRGQPQHF	TGTGCCACCAGCAGAGATCGGGGTCAGCCCCAGCATTTT
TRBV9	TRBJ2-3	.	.	CASSVAGPGDTQYF	TGTGCCAGCAGCGTAGCGGGCCCGGGGGATACGCAGTATTTT
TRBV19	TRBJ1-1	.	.	CASTRWGGTEAFF	TGTGCCAGCACCCGCTGGGGCGGCACTGAAGCTTTCTTT
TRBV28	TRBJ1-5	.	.	CASSFLSSLNSNQPQHF	TGTGCCAGCAGTTTTCTCTCCAGTCTGAATAGCAATCAGCCCCAGCATTTT
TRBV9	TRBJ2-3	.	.	CASSVQGTQYF	TGTGCCAGCAGCGTTCAAGGTACGCAGTATTTT
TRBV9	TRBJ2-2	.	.	CASSVGDTGELFF	TGTGCCAGCAGCGTAGGGGACACCGGGGAGCTGTTTTTT
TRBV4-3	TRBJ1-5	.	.	CASSQNPDQPQHF	TGCGCCAGCAGCCAAAACCCTGATCAGCCCCAGCATTTT
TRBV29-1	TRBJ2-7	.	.	CSVEQEGNSYEQYF	TGCAGCGTTGAGCAGGAGGGTAATTCCTACGAGCAGTACTTC
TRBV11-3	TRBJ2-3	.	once	CASSLGIGDTQYF	TGTGCCAGCAGCTTGGGGATAGGAGATACGCAGTATTTT
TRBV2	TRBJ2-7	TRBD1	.	CASSPTGVTDEQYF	TGTGCCAGCAGCCCGACAGGGGTAACCGACGAGCAGTACTTC
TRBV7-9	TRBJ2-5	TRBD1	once	CASSSTYPQGEETQYF	TGTGCCAGCAGCTCTACCTACCCACAGGGGGAAGAGACCCAGTACTTC
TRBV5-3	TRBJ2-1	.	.	CARSFYKIRRTISYNEQFF	TGTGCCAGAAGCTTTTATAAGATCAGGCGGACTATTTCCTACAATGAGCAGTTCTTC
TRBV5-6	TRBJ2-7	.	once	CASSTNPGPNYEQYF	TGTGCCAGCAGCACCAACCCGGGACCTAACTACGAGCAGTACTTC
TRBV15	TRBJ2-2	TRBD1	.	CATSSFPGQGALNTGELFF	TGTGCCACCAGCAGCTTCCCGGGACAGGGGGCGTTAAACACCGGGGAGCTGTTTTTT